A selection of T cell receptor beta chains follows, all from one sample in a study of T cells in tumors after PD-1 blockade. Some clones are missing from TCRdb's copy, which holds only in-frame ones; the method was immunoSEQ multiplex PCR. The profile shows about 10,000 clones, about 67% of them singletons. The sequencing used tumor tissue, collected after anti-PD-1 treatment. The receptors originated from a human donor with basal cell carcinoma. Both conserved end residues are part of each CDR3. Each record gives: J gene, D gene, V gene, clone size, CDR3 DNA, CDR3 protein. A D gene is named only where the DNA matches it firmly. Size tells how often a clone was seen (once, few, many) or the class of an expanded clone, and some rows leave it out.

j_gene: TRBJ2-7
d_gene: -
v_gene: TRBV5-1
abundance: medium-sized
CDR3nt: TGCGCCAGCAGCCAGAGAACGGGGTCAGTCGAGCAGTACTTC
CDR3aa: CASSQRTGSVEQYF

j_gene: TRBJ2-1
d_gene: TRBD2
v_gene: TRBV24-1
abundance: -
CDR3nt: TGTGCCACCAGTGCCGGGGGGGCGAGACAGAGCTCCTACAATGAGCAGTTCTTC
CDR3aa: CATSAGGARQSSYNEQFF

j_gene: TRBJ1-5
d_gene: -
v_gene: TRBV10-2
abundance: -
CDR3nt: TGCGCCAGCAGTGAGGCCGGGTCTCAGCCCCAGCATTTT
CDR3aa: CASSEAGSQPQHF

j_gene: TRBJ1-2
d_gene: -
v_gene: TRBV3-1/TRBV3-2
abundance: -
CDR3nt: TGTGCCAGCAGCCGTGGGTCCTATGGCTACACCTTC
CDR3aa: CASSRGSYGYTF

j_gene: TRBJ1-1
d_gene: TRBD1
v_gene: TRBV19
abundance: -
CDR3nt: TGTGCCAGTAGTACCACAGGGGGGATTGAAGCTTTCTTT
CDR3aa: CASSTTGGIEAFF

j_gene: TRBJ2-1
d_gene: -
v_gene: TRBV7-2
abundance: -
CDR3nt: TGTGCCAGCAGCTCTGGGACATCCCGGATGGCTAATGAGCAGTTCTTC
CDR3aa: CASSSGTSRMANEQFF

j_gene: TRBJ2-1
d_gene: -
v_gene: TRBV12-5
abundance: -
CDR3nt: TGTGCTAGTGGTTTGGCAACTATAACAGGGATAAGCTACAATGAGCAGTTCTTC
CDR3aa: CASGLATITGISYNEQFF

j_gene: TRBJ2-1
d_gene: TRBD2
v_gene: TRBV5-1
abundance: -
CDR3nt: TGCGCCAGCAGCCTTCGGGCTAGCGGGGTTTACAATGAGCAGTTCTTC
CDR3aa: CASSLRASGVYNEQFF

j_gene: TRBJ1-1
d_gene: -
v_gene: TRBV5-1
abundance: once
CDR3nt: TGCGCCAGCAGCTTGGGGGACGCCCTCACTGAAGCTTTCTTT
CDR3aa: CASSLGDALTEAFF

j_gene: TRBJ1-5
d_gene: -
v_gene: TRBV19
abundance: few
CDR3nt: TGTGCCAGTAGTACTCAGGGAGGCAATCAGCCCCAGCATTTT
CDR3aa: CASSTQGGNQPQHF

j_gene: TRBJ1-6
d_gene: -
v_gene: TRBV25-1
abundance: -
CDR3nt: TGTGCCAGCAGTGAATCCCAGGGCTCCTATAATTCACCCCTCCACTTT
CDR3aa: CASSESQGSYNSPLHF

j_gene: TRBJ2-7
d_gene: -
v_gene: TRBV7-9
abundance: few
CDR3nt: TGTGCCAGCAGTCCCGGCGGGCTAAGGTACTACGAGCAGTACTTC
CDR3aa: CASSPGGLRYYEQYF

j_gene: TRBJ1-2
d_gene: -
v_gene: TRBV15
abundance: few
CDR3nt: TGTGCCCCCCCGGTAGGCTACACCTTC
CDR3aa: CAPPVGYTF

j_gene: TRBJ2-3
d_gene: -
v_gene: TRBV11-3
abundance: -
CDR3nt: TGTGCCAGCAGCTACGCAGGGCCAGATACGCAGTATTTT
CDR3aa: CASSYAGPDTQYF

j_gene: TRBJ1-2
d_gene: -
v_gene: TRBV6-5
abundance: medium-sized
CDR3nt: TGTGCCAGCAGTCGAACAGGGAGTGGAACGGCTGGCTACACCTTC
CDR3aa: CASSRTGSGTAGYTF

j_gene: TRBJ2-1
d_gene: -
v_gene: TRBV7-2
abundance: -
CDR3nt: TGTGCCAGCAGCTTAGGGGGAGCCTGGGAGCAGTTCTTC
CDR3aa: CASSLGGAWEQFF

j_gene: TRBJ2-3
d_gene: TRBD2
v_gene: TRBV9
abundance: -
CDR3nt: TGTGCCAGCAGCCCCGGGACTAGCGGGAGTGTTGATACGCAGTATTTT
CDR3aa: CASSPGTSGSVDTQYF

j_gene: TRBJ2-4
d_gene: TRBD1
v_gene: TRBV6-5
abundance: -
CDR3nt: TGTGCCAGCAGTACCGGACAGGTCAAAAACATTCAGTACTTC
CDR3aa: CASSTGQVKNIQYF

j_gene: TRBJ1-2
d_gene: -
v_gene: TRBV5-1
abundance: few
CDR3nt: TGCGCCAGCAGTCCCGCGGGGTTGAACTATGGCTACACCTTC
CDR3aa: CASSPAGLNYGYTF

j_gene: TRBJ1-2
d_gene: -
v_gene: TRBV28
abundance: -
CDR3nt: TGTGCCAGCATTGGGACCCCCAACTATGGCTACACCTTC
CDR3aa: CASIGTPNYGYTF

j_gene: TRBJ2-7
d_gene: TRBD2
v_gene: TRBV7-2
abundance: -
CDR3nt: TGTGCCAGCAGCTTACAACTAGCGGGGGGCTCCTACGAGCAGTACTTC
CDR3aa: CASSLQLAGGSYEQYF

j_gene: TRBJ2-1
d_gene: TRBD2
v_gene: TRBV7-7
abundance: -
CDR3nt: TGTGCCAGCAGCTTGACTAGCGGGGTGGGGAATGAGCAGTTCTTC
CDR3aa: CASSLTSGVGNEQFF

j_gene: TRBJ1-6
d_gene: -
v_gene: TRBV7-2
abundance: few
CDR3nt: TGTGCCAGCAGCTTAGAGAGTGCCTACTCACCCCTCCACTTT
CDR3aa: CASSLESAYSPLHF

j_gene: TRBJ1-3
d_gene: -
v_gene: TRBV4-3
abundance: medium-sized
CDR3nt: TGCGCCAGCAGCCAAGATACCTCGAGAAACACCATATATTTT
CDR3aa: CASSQDTSRNTIYF

j_gene: TRBJ1-5
d_gene: -
v_gene: TRBV7-8
abundance: -
CDR3nt: TGTGCCTCAGGGGACGGTGGTGGCAATCAGCCCCAGCATTTT
CDR3aa: CASGDGGGNQPQHF

j_gene: TRBJ2-1
d_gene: -
v_gene: TRBV9
abundance: -
CDR3nt: TGTGCCAGCAGCGGAACTGGGACCCTGGGACGGGGCAATGAGCAGTTCTTC
CDR3aa: CASSGTGTLGRGNEQFF

j_gene: TRBJ2-5
d_gene: -
v_gene: TRBV11-1
abundance: once
CDR3nt: TGTGCCAGCAGTTACCGGGACAAGCTATACCAAGAGACCCAGTACTTC
CDR3aa: CASSYRDKLYQETQYF

j_gene: TRBJ2-5
d_gene: TRBD1
v_gene: TRBV2
abundance: -
CDR3nt: TGTGCCAGCAGTGAAATACAGGGGTGGGAGACCCAGTACTTC
CDR3aa: CASSEIQGWETQYF

j_gene: TRBJ2-5
d_gene: TRBD1
v_gene: TRBV24-1
abundance: -
CDR3nt: TGTGCCACCAGTGATGCCCCCGGACAGGGAATACCTCAAGAGACCCAGTACTTC
CDR3aa: CATSDAPGQGIPQETQYF

j_gene: TRBJ2-3
d_gene: -
v_gene: TRBV7-6
abundance: -
CDR3nt: TGTGCCAGCAGCCAGACCCCACTAGCTCCGGATACGCAGTATTTT
CDR3aa: CASSQTPLAPDTQYF

j_gene: TRBJ2-5
d_gene: TRBD1
v_gene: TRBV29-1
abundance: few
CDR3nt: TGCAGCGTTTCCGGGACAGGGGGGTCGGGTCAGTACTTC
CDR3aa: CSVSGTGGSGQYF

j_gene: TRBJ2-1
d_gene: -
v_gene: TRBV24-1
abundance: medium-sized
CDR3nt: TGTGCCACCAGTGCCGGGGGCGTAGGATCGGATGAGCAGTTCTTC
CDR3aa: CATSAGGVGSDEQFF

j_gene: TRBJ2-1
d_gene: -
v_gene: TRBV10-1
abundance: once
CDR3nt: TGCGCCAGCAGCGACCCATACAATGAGCAGTTCTTC
CDR3aa: CASSDPYNEQFF

j_gene: TRBJ2-1
d_gene: -
v_gene: TRBV11-3
abundance: -
CDR3nt: TGTGCCAGCAGCCCAAGGGTTCGAGGGGGGAATGAGCAGTTCTTC
CDR3aa: CASSPRVRGGNEQFF

j_gene: TRBJ1-2
d_gene: -
v_gene: TRBV6-5
abundance: -
CDR3nt: TGTGCCAGCAGCTCTAGGGGCACCTACTATGGCTACACCTTC
CDR3aa: CASSSRGTYYGYTF

j_gene: TRBJ2-7
d_gene: -
v_gene: TRBV7-2
abundance: -
CDR3nt: TGTGCCAGCAGCTTAGGACAGGGAGGGTCCTACGAGCAGTACTTC
CDR3aa: CASSLGQGGSYEQYF

j_gene: TRBJ2-2
d_gene: -
v_gene: TRBV11-3
abundance: -
CDR3nt: TGTGCCAGCAGCTTTCGCACCGGGGAGCTGTTTTTT
CDR3aa: CASSFRTGELFF

j_gene: TRBJ2-2
d_gene: -
v_gene: TRBV4-3
abundance: -
CDR3nt: TGCGCCAGCAGCCAAGATGTCGGGGGCGGGGAGCTGTTTTTT
CDR3aa: CASSQDVGGGELFF

j_gene: TRBJ1-1
d_gene: TRBD1
v_gene: TRBV7-2
abundance: few
CDR3nt: TGTGCCAGCAGCTTAGCCCCAGGGGGTATGCTCGAAGCTTTCTTT
CDR3aa: CASSLAPGGMLEAFF

j_gene: TRBJ2-6
d_gene: TRBD2
v_gene: TRBV5-6
abundance: -
CDR3nt: TGTGCCAGCACCCAACGGGGGGCTGGGGCCAACGTCCTGACTTTC
CDR3aa: CASTQRGAGANVLTF

j_gene: TRBJ2-4
d_gene: -
v_gene: TRBV11-3
abundance: -
CDR3nt: TGTGCCAGCAGCTTCGGGATCGCAAACATTCAGTACTTC
CDR3aa: CASSFGIANIQYF

j_gene: TRBJ1-2
d_gene: -
v_gene: TRBV2
abundance: medium-sized
CDR3nt: TGTGCCACCGAAGTGGGGGGTAACTATGGCTACACCTTC
CDR3aa: CATEVGGNYGYTF

j_gene: TRBJ2-7
d_gene: TRBD2
v_gene: TRBV6-2/TRBV6-3
abundance: once
CDR3nt: TGTGCCAGCAGTTACCAGCGGGAGGTCCTCTCCTACGAGCAGTACTTC
CDR3aa: CASSYQREVLSYEQYF

j_gene: TRBJ2-7
d_gene: TRBD1
v_gene: TRBV24-1
abundance: -
CDR3nt: TGTGCCACCAGTGATGGTCCGGGACAGGGGGCAGACGAGCAGTACTTC
CDR3aa: CATSDGPGQGADEQYF

j_gene: TRBJ2-1
d_gene: -
v_gene: TRBV7-6
abundance: few
CDR3nt: TGTGCCAGCAGCTACGGGACGAGCTCCTACAATGAGCAGTTCTTC
CDR3aa: CASSYGTSSYNEQFF

j_gene: TRBJ1-5
d_gene: -
v_gene: TRBV2
abundance: few
CDR3nt: TGTGCCAGCAGTGTGTCAGGGCTTGGGCTATCTAATCAGCCCCAGCATTTT
CDR3aa: CASSVSGLGLSNQPQHF